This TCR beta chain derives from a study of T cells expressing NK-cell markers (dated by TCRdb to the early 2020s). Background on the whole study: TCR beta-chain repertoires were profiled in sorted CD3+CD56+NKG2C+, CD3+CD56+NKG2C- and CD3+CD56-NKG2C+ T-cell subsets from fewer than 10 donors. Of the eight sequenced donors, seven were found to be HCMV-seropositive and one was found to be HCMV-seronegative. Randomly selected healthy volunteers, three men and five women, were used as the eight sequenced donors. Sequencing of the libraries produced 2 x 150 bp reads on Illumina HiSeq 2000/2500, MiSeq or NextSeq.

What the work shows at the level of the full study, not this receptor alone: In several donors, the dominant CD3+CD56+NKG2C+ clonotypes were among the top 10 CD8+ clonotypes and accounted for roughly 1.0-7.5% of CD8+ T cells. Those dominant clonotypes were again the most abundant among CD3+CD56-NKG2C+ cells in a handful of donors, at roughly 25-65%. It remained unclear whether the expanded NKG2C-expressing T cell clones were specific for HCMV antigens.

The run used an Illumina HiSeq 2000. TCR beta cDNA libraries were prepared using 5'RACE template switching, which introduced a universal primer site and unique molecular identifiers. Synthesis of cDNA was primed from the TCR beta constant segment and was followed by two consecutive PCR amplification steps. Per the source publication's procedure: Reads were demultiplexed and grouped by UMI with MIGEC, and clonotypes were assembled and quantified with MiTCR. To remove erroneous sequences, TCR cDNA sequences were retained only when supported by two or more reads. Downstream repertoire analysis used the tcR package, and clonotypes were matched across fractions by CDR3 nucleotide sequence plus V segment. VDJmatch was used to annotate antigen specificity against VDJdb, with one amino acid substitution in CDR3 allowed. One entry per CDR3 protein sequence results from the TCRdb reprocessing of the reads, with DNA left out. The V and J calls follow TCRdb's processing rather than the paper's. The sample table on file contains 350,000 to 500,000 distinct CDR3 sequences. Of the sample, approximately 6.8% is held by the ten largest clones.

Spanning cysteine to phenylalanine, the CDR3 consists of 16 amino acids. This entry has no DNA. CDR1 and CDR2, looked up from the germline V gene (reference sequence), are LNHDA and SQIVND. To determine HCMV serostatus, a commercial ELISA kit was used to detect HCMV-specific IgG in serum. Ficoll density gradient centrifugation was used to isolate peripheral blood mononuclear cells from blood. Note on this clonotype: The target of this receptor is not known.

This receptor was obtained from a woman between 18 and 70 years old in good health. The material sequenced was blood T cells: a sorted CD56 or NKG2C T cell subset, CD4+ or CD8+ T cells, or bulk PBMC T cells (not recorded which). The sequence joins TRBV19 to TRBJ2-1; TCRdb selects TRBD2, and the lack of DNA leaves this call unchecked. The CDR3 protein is CASSPPAGGSYNEQFF.